The subject of this entry is one T cell receptor beta chain. Its antigen is unidentified. The data derive from a study of T cell responses to AZD1222 COVID-19 vaccine. General study findings and limits: CD4 TCRs linked to vaccination spanned spike, dominating at 160-218 and 743-854. Reports say nearly half of spike-specific TCRs go after unmutated variant regions.

Trimming removed 2 bases from V and 5 bases from J, with 12 bases in between. The CDR3 has 14 residues. The germline V gene encodes CDR1 SGHTA and CDR2 FQGNSA. The protocol was immunoSEQ multiplex PCR, while the TCRdb copy is restricted to in-frame clones and leaves out a portion. The specimen's table records 150,000 or so clones. The TCR sequence derives from an adult in good health. The sequenced sample was peripheral blood. The chain is built from TRBV7-2 and TRBJ1-2; maybe TRBD1 (5 bases). CDR3 in DNA: TGTGCCAGCAGCTTATATGAGGGGCTTTATGGCTACACCTTC. Protein product: CASSLYEGLYGYTF.